The 27 T cell receptor beta chains listed next were all sequenced from one sample in a study of Graves' ophthalmopathy and Graves' hyperthyroidism. TCR beta CDR3 amplification used RNA transcripts. An opening RT-PCR round employed HTBI primers and preceded a second-round multiplex PCR. TCRdb analysed the multiplex PCR reads with MiXCR anew, one entry per CDR3 protein. The table records 620,000 or so distinct CDR3 sequences, about 24% of them present only once. Sequencing was performed on peripheral blood. These receptors were obtained from a young woman with stable Graves' hyperthyroidism. Some clones in this sample may be carry-over from other donors' samples.

This clonotype showed up many times. The rearrangement links TRBV20-1 to TRBJ1-6; D remains unclear. The CDR3 contains 13 residues. Trimming left V 1 base short and J 7 bases short, with 8 bases between. Per germline, CDR1 DFQATT and CDR2 SNEGSKA (reference sequence). Here the CDR3 DNA reads TGCAGTGCTAGAGCCACAAGAAATTCACCCCTCCACTTT. This sequence encodes CSARATRNSPLHF.

In its sample, this clonotype was seen a few times. V gene TRBV9 combines with J gene TRBJ2-7, with TRBD2 identical over 8 bases. This CDR3 contains 14 residues. Germline CDR1 SGDLS, CDR2 YYNGEE. V was pared by 3 bases and J by 2 bases, with 4 bases of the junction left unmatched. CDR3 in DNA: TGTGCCAGCAGCGAGGGACTAGGGGCCTACGAGCAGTACTTC. Amino acid sequence: CASSEGLGAYEQYF.

This clonotype was recorded many times. The gene calls are TRBV2 and TRBJ1-5; D is possibly TRBD1 (5 bases). V lost 6 bases and J lost 0, with 9 bases in between. Germline CDR1 SNHLY, CDR2 FYNNEI. The CDR3 extends over 14 amino acids. The CDR3 DNA sequence: TGTGCCAGCAGGGAGACAGCTAGCAATCAGCCCCAGCATTTT. It yields the protein CASRETASNQPQHF. The full variable domain, completed using reference TRBV2 and TRBJ1-5, is EPEVTQTPSHQVTQMGQEVILRCVPISNHLYFYWYRQILGQKVEFLVSFYNNEISEKSEIFDDQFSVERPDGSNFTLKIRSTKLEDSAMYFCASRETASNQPQHFGDGTRLSIL.

The rearrangement links TRBV11-2 to TRBJ1-3, with D perhaps TRBD1 (5 bases). This CDR3 contains 15 residues. The germline V and J ends were trimmed by 0 bases and 0 bases, with 6 bases remaining between them. Looked up from germline, CDR1 is SGHAT and CDR2 is FQNNGV. For the CDR3, the DNA is TGTGCCAGCAGCTTAGACGGGACCTCTGGAAACACCATATATTTT. Protein: CASSLDGTSGNTIYF.

The sample holds many counts of this clonotype. The rearrangement links TRBV28 to TRBJ1-2; TRBD1 might be the D (5 bases). CDR1 and CDR2 (germline): MDHEN, SYDVKM. This CDR3 spans 13 amino acids. The V end lost 6 bases, the J end lost 3 bases, and 11 bases lay between the germline ends. The CDR3 is CASSGGVDYGYTF. CDR3 DNA: TGTGCCAGCAGCGGGGGGGTTGACTATGGCTACACCTTC.

This clonotype was seen repeatedly, ten times or more. V gene TRBV12-3 or TRBV12-4 combines with J gene TRBJ1-5, with D perhaps TRBD1 (5 bases). The CDR3 contains 12 residues. The germline V and J ends were trimmed by 5 bases and 9 bases, with 11 bases remaining between them. DNA for the CDR3: TGTGCCAGCAGTCCTGGGGGGAGGCCCCAGCATTTT. Translation gives CASSPGGRPQHF.

This clonotype has ten or more counts. The CDR3 loop is CASSLGTGLSTEAFF. For the CDR3, the DNA is TGTGCCAGCAGCCTAGGGACAGGGTTGTCCACTGAAGCTTTCTTT. This sequence joins TRBV7-2 and TRBJ1-1; TRBD1 matches 9 bases. The CDR3 spans 15 residues. Germline trimming cut 5 bases from V and 4 bases from J; bases unmatched to any gene: 8. The germline V gene encodes CDR1 SGHTA and CDR2 FQGNSA.

The V and J genes are TRBV18 and TRBJ2-2; the D gene could be TRBD1 or TRBD2 (5 bases each). There are 16 residues in the CDR3. Trimming pared 5 bases from V and 2 bases from J, leaving 15 bases between. Germline CDR1 is KGHSH and CDR2 is LQKENI. The CDR3 loop reads CASSSFRDGNTGELFF. As DNA, the CDR3 is TGTGCCAGCTCATCATTCCGGGACGGTAACACCGGGGAGCTGTTTTTT.

This clonotype has more than one count but fewer than ten. The chain employs TRBV20-1 and TRBJ2-7; D might be TRBD2 (5 bases). Germline V gene data show CDR1 as DFQATT and CDR2 as SNEGSKA (reference sequence). CDR3 size: 13 residues. The V gene lost 3 bases and the J gene lost 3 bases, with 12 bases spanning the gap. The CDR3 region is CSASDEGNYEQYF. CDR3 in DNA: TGCAGTGCTAGTGACGAGGGAAACTACGAGCAGTACTTC.

This clonotype was seen a few times. The chain combines TRBV9 with TRBJ2-2, with D maybe TRBD1 (5 bases). V was trimmed by 0 bases and J by 1 base, leaving 7 bases between them. The germline V gene has CDR1 SGDLS and CDR2 YYNGEE. The CDR3 runs to 15 residues. CDR3 loop: CASSVGQQNTGELFF. The CDR3 DNA follows: TGTGCCAGCAGCGTAGGACAGCAGAACACCGGGGAGCTGTTTTTT.

This clonotype was counted only a few times. The chain is built from TRBV28 and TRBJ2-6; no firm D call. The CDR3 loop spans 15 amino acids. V lost 2 bases and J 3 bases, leaving 8 bases between the germline ends. Germline V gene data show CDR1 as MDHEN and CDR2 as SYDVKM. CDR3 sequence: CASSLGVRGANVLTF. The DNA of the CDR3 is TGTGCCAGCAGTTTAGGGGTGCGTGGGGCCAACGTCCTGACTTTC. Looking up the rest from reference TRBV28 and TRBJ2-6 gives the full variable domain: DVKVTQSSRYLVKRTGEKVFLECVQDMDHENMFWYRQDPGLGLRLIYFSYDVKMKEKGDIPEGYSVSREKKERFSLILESASTNQTSMYLCASSLGVRGANVLTFGAGSRLTVL.

This sequence joins TRBV27 and TRBJ1-5, with 7 bases fitting TRBD1. Trimming at V came to 2 bases and at J to 3 bases, leaving 4 bases not matched to a gene. The CDR3 totals 15 residues. Per germline, CDR1 MNHEY and CDR2 SMNVEV (reference sequence). CDR3 protein: CASSLGRGPNQPQHF. CDR3 bases: TGTGCCAGCAGTTTAGGGAGGGGGCCCAATCAGCCCCAGCATTTT.

At least ten counts were recorded for this clonotype. V gene TRBV12-3 or TRBV12-4 combines with J gene TRBJ1-3; 9 positions agree with TRBD1. There are 15 residues in the CDR3. J gave up 3 bases and V 6 bases, and 6 bases lay outside the gene matches. CDR3 sequence (DNA): TGTGCCAGCAGATCGACAGGGGGAGTTGGAAACACCATATATTTT. Its translation: CASRSTGGVGNTIYF.

The chain joins TRBV6-1 to TRBJ1-3; D is possibly TRBD1 (6 bases). Germline CDR1 MNHNS, CDR2 SASEGT. V was trimmed by 8 bases and J by 4 bases, leaving 15 bases between them. CDR3 size: 14 residues. The CDR3 DNA is TGTGCCAGCTTGAGCAGGGACACGGGAAACACCATATATTTT. Translation gives CASLSRDTGNTIYF.

The chain uses TRBV6-1 and TRBJ2-7, with D perhaps TRBD1 (5 bases). Germline CDR1 reads MNHNS; CDR2 reads SASEGT. The CDR3 runs 15 residues. The V end lost 7 bases, the J end lost 0 bases, and 16 bases lay between the germline ends. CDR3 amino acids: CASKRLGVSSYEQYF. The DNA of the CDR3 is TGTGCCAGCAAACGTCTAGGGGTTAGCTCCTACGAGCAGTACTTC.

This clonotype was recorded many times. The chain carries TRBV19 and TRBJ1-5; D possibly corresponds to TRBD1 (6 bases). Trimming took 5 bases from V and 2 from J, leaving 13 bases between them. This CDR3 is built from 15 residues. From germline, CDR1 is LNHDA and CDR2 SQIVND (reference sequence). As DNA, the CDR3 is TGTGCCAGTAGTGTACAGGGTGTCGGCAATCAGCCCCAGCATTTT. As protein: CASSVQGVGNQPQHF.

The CDR3 bases are TGTGCCAGCGTCGCGGATACCCAAGAGACCCAGTACTTC. It translates to CASVADTQETQYF. The chain combines TRBV11-2 with TRBJ2-5; D gene unclear. The ends were cut back, 8 bases at V and 1 base at J, with 11 bases in the middle. Germline CDR1 is SGHAT and CDR2 is FQNNGV. The CDR3 is 13 residues long.

Ten or more counts support this clonotype. The chain carries TRBV7-2 and TRBJ2-5; D is ambiguous. Germline loops: CDR1 SGHTA, CDR2 FQGNSA. The germline V and J ends were trimmed by 1 base and 0 bases, with 9 bases remaining between them. This CDR3 is 15 amino acids long. The CDR3 bases are TGTGCCAGCAGCTTAGGTTTCTCGTACCAAGAGACCCAGTACTTC. Translating gives CASSLGFSYQETQYF.

This clonotype was recorded many times. CDR3 region: CASSVLLRSYEQYF. Written as DNA, the CDR3 is TGTGCCAGCAGTGTGCTCCTTAGATCCTACGAGCAGTACTTC. The genes are TRBV27 and TRBJ2-7; D call uncertain. Trimming removed 5 bases from V and 1 base from J, with 12 bases in between. The CDR3 is made up of 14 amino acids. The V gene's germline CDR1 is MNHEY and CDR2 SMNVEV (reference sequence).

This clonotype appeared many times. The rearrangement links TRBV2 to TRBJ2-7; D is perhaps TRBD2 (6 bases). Germline CDR1 SNHLY, CDR2 FYNNEI. Trimming took 2 bases from V and 1 from J, leaving 12 bases between them. CDR3 length equals 15 residues. CDR3 sequence: CASSETDGGSYEQYF. The CDR3 DNA reads TGTGCCAGCAGTGAAACGGATGGGGGGTCCTACGAGCAGTACTTC.

This clonotype was detected a few times. Possible read error: a much larger clone is one base away. As the CDR3 is not closed by the conserved phenylalanine or tryptophan, this likely results from a read error. The chain has TRBV12-5 and TRBJ2-7; D may match TRBD1 or TRBD2 (6 bases each). V was trimmed by 7 bases and J by 6 bases, leaving 13 bases between them. The CDR3 has 12 amino acids. Germline V CDR1 and CDR2: LGHNT, FRNRAP. The CDR3 protein is CASVPKGGEQYL. CDR3 nucleotide sequence: TGTGCTAGTGTCCCGAAGGGGGGCGAGCAGTACCTC.

About this clonotype itself: This may be a read error, as it is one base from a much larger clone. Likely a read error: the CDR3 ends without its conserved phenylalanine or tryptophan. The DNA of the CDR3 is TGTGCCAGCAAGAACCAGGGGAACACTGAAGCTTTCGTT. This gives the protein CASKNQGNTEAFV. V and J are TRBV12-3 or TRBV12-4 and TRBJ1-1, with D tentatively TRBD1 (5 bases). With 7 bases removed from V and 1 base from J, the gap between germline ends came to 10 bases. This CDR3 is built from 13 residues.

In this sample, this clonotype turned up a few times. The chain combines TRBV4-1 with TRBJ1-5, with D perhaps TRBD1 (6 bases). This CDR3 is built from 14 residues. The germline V gene encodes CDR1 MGHRA and CDR2 YSYEKL. The ends were cut back, 3 bases at V and 4 bases at J, with 10 bases in the middle. The CDR3 spells CASSHSGANQPQHF. DNA of the CDR3: TGCGCCAGCAGCCATTCGGGGGCGAATCAGCCCCAGCATTTT.

This clonotype came up many times. The chain recombines TRBV20-1 with TRBJ2-7, with 8 bases aligning to TRBD1. Germline lookup yields CDR1 DFQATT and CDR2 SNEGSKA (reference sequence). The CDR3 covers 14 residues. Trimming cost V 2 bases and J 2 bases; bases outside gene matches: 5. As DNA, the CDR3 is TGCAGTGCTAGAAAGGGACAGGCCCCCTACGAGCAGTACTTC. Translation: CSARKGQAPYEQYF.

This clonotype was seen ten or more times. The chain combines TRBV12-3 or TRBV12-4 with TRBJ1-5, with 10 bases lining up with TRBD1. CDR3 length: 15 amino acids. V lost 5 bases to trimming and J lost 5 bases; unmatched junction nucleotides: 6. The chain's CDR3 is CASSEPTGGHQPQHF. CDR3 sequence (DNA): TGTGCCAGCAGTGAACCGACAGGGGGCCATCAGCCCCAGCATTTT.

This clonotype was counted at least ten times. This sequence joins TRBV20-1 and TRBJ2-2; 10 bases fit TRBD1. Germline values: CDR1 DFQATT, CDR2 SNEGSKA (reference sequence). The CDR3 is 15 amino acids. J gave up 4 bases and V 5 bases, and 7 bases lay outside the gene matches. The DNA for the CDR3 is TGCAGTGCTCTGGGGGACAGGGGAGGCACCGGGGAGCTGTTTTTT. This gives the protein CSALGDRGGTGELFF.

The chain carries TRBV6-4 and TRBJ2-7; D assignment may be TRBD1 or TRBD2 (5 bases each). Germline V gene sequence: CDR1 MRHNA, CDR2 SNTAGT. CDR3 length equals 18 residues. The V end lost 2 bases, the J end lost 1 base, and 21 bases lay between the germline ends. The CDR3: CASSDRLRQGPSSYEQYF. In DNA form, the CDR3 reads TGTGCCAGCAGTGACCGTTTGAGGCAGGGACCCTCATCCTACGAGCAGTACTTC.